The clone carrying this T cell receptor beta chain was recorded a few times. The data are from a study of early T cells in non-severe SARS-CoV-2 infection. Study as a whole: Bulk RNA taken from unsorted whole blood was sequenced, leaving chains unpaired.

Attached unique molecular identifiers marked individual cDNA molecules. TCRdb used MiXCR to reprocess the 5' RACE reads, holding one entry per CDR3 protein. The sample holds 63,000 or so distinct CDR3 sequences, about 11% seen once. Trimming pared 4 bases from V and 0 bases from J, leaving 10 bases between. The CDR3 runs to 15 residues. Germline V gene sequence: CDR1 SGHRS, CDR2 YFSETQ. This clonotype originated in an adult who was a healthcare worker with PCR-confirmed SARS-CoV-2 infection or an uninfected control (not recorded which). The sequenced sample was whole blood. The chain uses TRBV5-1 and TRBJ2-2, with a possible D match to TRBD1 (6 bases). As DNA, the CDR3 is TGCGCCAGCAGCCTCGACAGGCCGAACACCGGGGAGCTGTTTTTT. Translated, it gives CASSLDRPNTGELFF.